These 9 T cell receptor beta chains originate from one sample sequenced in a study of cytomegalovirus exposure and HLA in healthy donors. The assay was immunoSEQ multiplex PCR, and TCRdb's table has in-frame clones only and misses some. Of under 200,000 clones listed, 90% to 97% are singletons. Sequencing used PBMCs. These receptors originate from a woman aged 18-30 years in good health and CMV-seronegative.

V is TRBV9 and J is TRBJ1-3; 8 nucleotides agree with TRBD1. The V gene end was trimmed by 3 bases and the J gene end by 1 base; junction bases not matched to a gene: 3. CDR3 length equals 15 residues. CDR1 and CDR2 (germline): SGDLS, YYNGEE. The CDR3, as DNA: TGTGCCAGCAGCGCTGGGACAGGATCTGGAAACACCATATATTTT. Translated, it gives CASSAGTGSGNTIYF.

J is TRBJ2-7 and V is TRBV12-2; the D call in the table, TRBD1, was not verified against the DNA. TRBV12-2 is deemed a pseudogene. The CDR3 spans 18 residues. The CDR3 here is CASRLVRSRGQGPYEQYF. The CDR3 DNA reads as TGTGCAAGTCGCTTAGTAAGGTCGCGCGGACAGGGACCCTACGAGCAGTACTTC.

The CDR3, as DNA: TGCGCCAGCAGCCAAGATCATTCGGGACTATATGGCTACACCTTC. Amino acid sequence: CASSQDHSGLYGYTF. The chain employs TRBV4-1 and TRBJ1-2, with D possibly TRBD1 on 5 matching bases. The CDR3 is 15 amino acids. The ends were cut back, 0 bases at V and 5 bases at J, with 13 bases in the middle. Germline V lookup: CDR1 MGHRA, CDR2 YSYEKL.

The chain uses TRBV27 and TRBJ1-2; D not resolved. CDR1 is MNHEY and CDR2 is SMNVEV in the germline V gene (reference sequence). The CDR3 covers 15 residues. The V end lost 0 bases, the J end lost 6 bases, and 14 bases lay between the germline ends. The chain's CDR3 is CASSLSSYPRNGYTF. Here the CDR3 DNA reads TGTGCCAGCAGTTTATCGTCTTATCCGCGGAATGGCTACACCTTC.

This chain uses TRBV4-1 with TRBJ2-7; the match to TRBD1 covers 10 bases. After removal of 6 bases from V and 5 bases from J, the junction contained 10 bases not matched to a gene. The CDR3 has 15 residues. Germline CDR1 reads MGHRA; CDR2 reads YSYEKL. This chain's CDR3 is CASRLDGTGVDEQYF. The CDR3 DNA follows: TGCGCCAGCAGACTGGACGGGACAGGGGTCGACGAGCAGTACTTC.

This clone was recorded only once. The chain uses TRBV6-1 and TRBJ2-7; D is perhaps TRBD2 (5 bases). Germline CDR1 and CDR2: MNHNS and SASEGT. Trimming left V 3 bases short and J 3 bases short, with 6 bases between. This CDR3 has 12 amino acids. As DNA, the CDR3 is TGTGCCAGCAGTGAGGGGAGCTACGAGCAGTACTTC. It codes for CASSEGSYEQYF.

CDR3 bases: TGTGCCAGTAGTAGAACAAACGAAGAGACCCAGTACTTC. It specifies CASSRTNEETQYF. The genes are TRBV19 and TRBJ2-5, with D hard to call. Trimming removed 4 bases at V and 3 bases at J, with 9 bases between. CDR1 LNHDA and CDR2 SQIVND come from the germline V gene (reference sequence). The CDR3 is made up of 13 amino acids.

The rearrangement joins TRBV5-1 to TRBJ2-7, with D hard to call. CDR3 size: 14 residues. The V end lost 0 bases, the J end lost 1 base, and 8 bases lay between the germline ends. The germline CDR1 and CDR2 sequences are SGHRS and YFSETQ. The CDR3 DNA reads TGCGCCAGCAGCTTGGTATCGGGTTCCTACGAGCAGTACTTC. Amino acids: CASSLVSGSYEQYF.

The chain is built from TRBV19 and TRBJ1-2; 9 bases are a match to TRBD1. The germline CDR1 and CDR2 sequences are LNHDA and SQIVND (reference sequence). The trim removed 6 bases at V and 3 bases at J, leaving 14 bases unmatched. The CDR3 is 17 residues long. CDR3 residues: CASSPTTGTGNYYGYTF. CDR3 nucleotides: TGTGCCAGTAGCCCCACAACCGGGACAGGGAACTACTATGGCTACACCTTC.